The 27 T cell receptor beta chains in this list originate from one sample, sequenced in a study of response to subunit inactivated influenza vaccine. TCRdb re-called the RT-PCR reads with MiXCR, one entry per CDR3 protein. The sample lists about 780,000 distinct CDR3 sequences; roughly 20% were seen once. The sample was PBMCs from blood, taken more than 4 days after vaccination. All receptors come from a man aged 45-65 years who received an inactivated influenza vaccine.

A few counts support this clonotype. This chain links TRBV9 with TRBJ2-1, with TRBD2 identical over 10 bases. The germline CDR1 and CDR2 sequences are SGDLS and YYNGEE. Trimming cost V 0 bases and J 7 bases; bases outside gene matches: 4. This CDR3 has 15 amino acids. CDR3 sequence: CASSVDPSGGNEQFF. DNA for the CDR3: TGTGCCAGCAGCGTAGACCCTAGCGGGGGAAATGAGCAGTTCTTC.

CDR3 nucleotides: TGTGCCAGCAGCCCCCGGGGGCGGGGGCGTAGCACAGATACGCAGTATTTT. It yields the protein CASSPRGRGRSTDTQYF. The V and J genes are TRBV7-2 and TRBJ2-3; D may be TRBD2 (7 bases). V lost 5 bases and J 0 bases, leaving 18 bases between the germline ends. CDR1 is SGHTA, CDR2 FQGNSA, per germline. This CDR3 comprises 17 residues.

This chain links TRBV6-2 or TRBV6-3 with TRBJ2-1, with 10 bases fitting TRBD2. The CDR3 is 14 amino acids. Germline values: CDR1 MNHEY, CDR2 SVGEGT. V trimming: 6 bases; J trimming: 6 bases; junction bases outside the gene matches: 5. This CDR3 is CASRPSGRANEQFF. As DNA, the CDR3 is TGTGCCAGCAGACCCAGCGGGAGGGCCAATGAGCAGTTCTTC.

This clonotype appeared many times. V gene TRBV7-2 combines with J gene TRBJ2-4, with 11 nucleotides matching TRBD2. Germline V lookup: CDR1 SGHTA, CDR2 FQGNSA. V lost 4 bases to trimming and J lost 0 bases; unmatched junction nucleotides: 5. The CDR3 is 17 amino acids. The CDR3 is CASSSWTSGLAKNIQYF. The CDR3 DNA follows: TGTGCCAGCAGCTCCTGGACTAGCGGGCTAGCCAAAAACATTCAGTACTTC.

The table lists this clonotype with a few counts. This rearrangement joins TRBV10-3 to TRBJ2-7; D may be TRBD1 (6 bases). The CDR3 spans 12 residues. The germline V gene has CDR1 ENHRY and CDR2 SYGVKD. The germline V and J ends were trimmed by 11 bases and 5 bases, with 16 bases remaining between them. Here the CDR3 DNA reads TGTGCCGCTAGGAGGCAGGGGAACGAGCAGTACTTC. Its protein is CAARRQGNEQYF.

The J gene is TRBJ2-7, the V gene TRBV6-5; D may be TRBD2 (5 bases). Germline CDR1 and CDR2: MNHEY and SVGAGI. This CDR3 is 19 amino acids long. With 0 bases removed from V and 0 bases from J, the gap between germline ends came to 21 bases. CDR3 nucleotides: TGTGCCAGCAGTTACTCGGGGAGTCCCACCGCCCAGAGCTCCTACGAGCAGTACTTC. As protein: CASSYSGSPTAQSSYEQYF.

The gene calls are TRBV10-2 and TRBJ1-1, with D tentatively TRBD1 (6 bases). V was cut by 0 bases and J by 4 bases, with 9 bases left in between. This CDR3 contains 14 residues. Germline assignment: CDR1 WSHSY and CDR2 SAAADI. The CDR3: CASSESTGGTEAFF. The CDR3, as DNA: TGCGCCAGCAGTGAGTCGACAGGTGGCACTGAAGCTTTCTTT.

This sequence joins TRBV28 and TRBJ2-4, with D perhaps TRBD1 (6 bases). V lost 6 bases and J 9 bases, leaving 18 bases between the germline ends. This CDR3 spans 14 amino acids. In germline, CDR1 is MDHEN, CDR2 SYDVKM. CDR3 in amino acids: CASRTGFGRIIQYF. The CDR3 bases are TGTGCCAGCAGAACAGGGTTTGGAAGAATCATTCAGTACTTC.

The chain links TRBV4-2 to TRBJ2-1, with TRBD2 as a possible D gene (5 bases). Trimming took 1 base from V and 9 from J, leaving 19 bases between them. The germline V gene has CDR1 LGHNA and CDR2 YNFKEQ. The CDR3 covers 16 residues. The CDR3 is CASSQVLSGNTFEQFF. In DNA, the CDR3 is TGTGCCAGCAGCCAAGTCTTGTCCGGGAATACTTTTGAGCAGTTCTTC.

The chain is built from TRBV10-3 and TRBJ2-2; D call uncertain. Trimming pared 4 bases from V and 4 bases from J, leaving 13 bases between. CDR3 length equals 15 residues. Germline loops: CDR1 ENHRY, CDR2 SYGVKD. The CDR3 loop is CAISGTDEVTGELFF. CDR3 DNA: TGTGCCATCAGTGGGACGGACGAGGTCACCGGGGAGCTGTTTTTT.

V gene TRBV7-2 combines with J gene TRBJ2-4; D perhaps matches TRBD1 (6 bases). V shed 1 base and J shed 7 bases, with 11 bases lying between them. CDR1 is SGHTA and CDR2 is FQGNSA in the germline V gene. The CDR3 spans 14 residues. The CDR3 bases are TGTGCCAGCAGCTTAGTACAGGGCTCCAACATTCAGTACTTC. Translated: CASSLVQGSNIQYF.

The J gene is TRBJ2-1, the V gene TRBV12-3 or TRBV12-4; 14 positions match TRBD2. V lost 6 bases and J lost 7; bases outside the gene matches: 2. This CDR3 has 14 amino acids. The CDR3 DNA follows: TGTGCCAGCAGCGGGACTAGCGGGGGTAATGAGCAGTTCTTC. Its protein product is CASSGTSGGNEQFF.

This clonotype turned up a few times. The chain couples TRBV15 to TRBJ2-7, with TRBD2 matching 10 bases. The CDR3 length is 14 residues. Germline V CDR1 and CDR2: LNHNV, YYDKDF (reference sequence). V lost 5 bases to trimming and J lost 1 base; unmatched junction nucleotides: 2. The DNA for the CDR3 is TGTGCCACCAGCGAACTAGCGGGGTCCTACGAGCAGTACTTC. As protein: CATSELAGSYEQYF.

Concerning this clonotype: A read error may explain this, as a much larger clone is one base away. Here the CDR3 DNA reads TGTACCAGCAGAACTAGCGGGGGGACAGATACGCAGTATTTT. Its protein is CTSRTSGGTDTQYF. V usage is TRBV7-2 and J usage is TRBJ2-3, with 12 bases fitting TRBD2. Germline-derived CDR1 and CDR2 are SGHTA and FQGNSA. The CDR3 has 14 amino acids. V trimming: 6 bases; J trimming: 3 bases; junction bases outside the gene matches: 1.

This clonotype was observed a few times. This chain connects TRBV6-1 to TRBJ2-5; possible D gene TRBD1, 6 bases. V was pared by 6 bases and J by 1 base, with 18 bases between. The CDR3 consists of 16 residues. Per germline, CDR1 MNHNS and CDR2 SASEGT. In DNA form, the CDR3 reads TGTGCCAGCAGGCCCCTCTTACAGGGCCGCCAAGAGACCCAGTACTTC. It specifies CASRPLLQGRQETQYF.

The CDR3 reads CASSRTGVYGYTF. CDR3 DNA sequence: TGTGCCAGCAGCCGGACGGGGGTTTATGGCTACACCTTC. This chain uses TRBV6-1 with TRBJ1-2, with D possibly TRBD1 on 5 matching bases. There are 13 residues in the CDR3. Germline V CDR1 and CDR2: MNHNS, SASEGT. The V end lost 6 bases, the J end lost 5 bases, and 13 bases lay between the germline ends.

V and J are TRBV7-3 and TRBJ2-1; no firm D call. V dropped 5 bases and J dropped 7 bases, with 18 bases sitting between them. The CDR3 length is 15 residues. Germline V CDR1 and CDR2: SGHTA, FQGTGA. DNA of the CDR3: TGTGCCAGCAGCCCGCCGGGTTGGGCCCAAAATGAGCAGTTCTTC. Translated, it gives CASSPPGWAQNEQFF. Full variable domain (missing parts from reference TRBV7-3 and TRBJ2-1): GAGVSQTPSNKVTEKGKYVELRCDPISGHTALYWYRQSLGQGPEFLIYFQGTGAADDSGLPNDRFFAVRPEGSVSTLKIQRTERGDSAVYLCASSPPGWAQNEQFFGPGTRLTVL.

This clonotype was seen only a few times. This sequence joins TRBV12-3 or TRBV12-4 and TRBJ2-1; 9 bases are shared with TRBD1. The CDR3 contains 15 residues. V shed 5 bases and J 8 bases; nucleotides not matched to a gene: 10. CDR3 DNA sequence: TGTGCCAGCAGTCTAAGTGGGACAGGGCTCGATGAGCAGTTCTTC. Amino acids: CASSLSGTGLDEQFF.

This clonotype has just a few counts. The chain employs TRBV20-1 and TRBJ2-7; D remains ambiguous. This CDR3 comprises 11 residues. Germline V gene sequence: CDR1 DFQATT, CDR2 SNEGSKA (reference sequence). V lost 2 bases and J 4 bases, leaving 6 bases between the germline ends. This CDR3 is CSARWNYEQYF. CDR3 DNA sequence: TGCAGTGCTAGATGGAATTACGAGCAGTACTTC.

The V and J genes are TRBV29-1 and TRBJ2-1; no firm D call. Germline CDR1 and CDR2: SQVTM and ANQGSEA. The CDR3 contains 12 residues. Deletions cut 0 bases from V and 12 bases from J, with 12 bases between. The CDR3 DNA follows: TGCAGCGTTGAAGATCTCGAGGTAGGGCAGTTCTTC. Its translation: CSVEDLEVGQFF.

A few counts support this clonotype. J is TRBJ1-5 and V is TRBV27; D is uncertain. Germline CDR1 and CDR2: MNHEY and SMNVEV (reference sequence). The CDR3 spans 16 residues. V dropped 0 bases and J dropped 2 bases, with 11 bases sitting between them. Here the CDR3 DNA reads TGTGCCAGCAGTTTATCGATGGCTCCTGGCAATCAGCCCCAGCATTTT. Residues: CASSLSMAPGNQPQHF.

This clonotype was detected a few times. V usage is TRBV10-3 and J usage is TRBJ2-2; 7 nucleotides line up with TRBD1. CDR1 is ENHRY, CDR2 SYGVKD, per germline. There are 15 residues in the CDR3. Trimming cost V 2 bases and J 2 bases; bases outside gene matches: 2. The CDR3 DNA reads TGTGCCATCAGTGAGGGGACAGCTAACACCGGGGAGCTGTTTTTT. Its protein product is CAISEGTANTGELFF.

The chain links TRBV28 to TRBJ2-1; a weak D match, TRBD1 (6 bases). The CDR3 runs to 14 residues. V lost 6 bases, J lost 5 bases, and 14 bases lay in between. CDR1 is MDHEN, CDR2 SYDVKM, per germline. The CDR3, as DNA: TGTGCCAGCAGGCGCCCGACAGGACACAATGAGCAGTTCTTC. Its translation is CASRRPTGHNEQFF.

The chain joins TRBV12-3 or TRBV12-4 to TRBJ1-2; 7 bases fit TRBD1. This CDR3 region has 13 residues. After removal of 7 bases from V and 7 bases from J, the junction contained 9 bases not matched to a gene. This CDR3 is CASNIQGRGGYTF. In DNA form, the CDR3 reads TGTGCCAGCAACATACAGGGGCGAGGTGGCTACACCTTC.

This rearrangement joins TRBV6-2 or TRBV6-3 to TRBJ1-4; maybe TRBD1 (5 bases). This CDR3 is 14 amino acids long. Trimming took 7 bases from V and 7 from J, leaving 16 bases between them. Germline assignment: CDR1 MNHEY and CDR2 SVGEGT. CDR3: CASTRGGVIEKLFF. CDR3 DNA: TGTGCCAGCACCCGGGGGGGAGTAATTGAAAAACTGTTTTTT.

The chain carries TRBV20-1 and TRBJ1-1; weak D call: TRBD1 (5 bases). With 6 bases removed from V and 0 bases from J, the gap between germline ends came to 14 bases. The germline CDR1 and CDR2 sequences are DFQATT and SNEGSKA (reference sequence). The length of the CDR3 is 14 residues. For the CDR3, the DNA is TGCAGTGCCCCTAGACAGCTCCTGAACACTGAAGCTTTCTTT. Its translation is CSAPRQLLNTEAFF.

The V call is TRBV6-5, the J call TRBJ2-1; TRBD2 matches at 10 bases. Germline V lookup: CDR1 MNHEY, CDR2 SVGAGI. V was pared by 3 bases and J by 8 bases, with 4 bases of the junction left unmatched. The CDR3 consists of 14 residues. CDR3 sequence (DNA): TGTGCCAGCAGTTATTCCGGGACTAGCGATGAGCAGTTCTTC. Residues: CASSYSGTSDEQFF.